One and the same sample provided the 9 T cell receptor beta chains below, sequenced in a study of CD4+ T cells in melanoma. TCRdb's table, derived via immunoSEQ multiplex PCR, lists solely in-frame clones and lacks some. The table lists tens of thousands of clones, nearly 70% of them singletons. Sequencing used tumor tissue. The receptors stem from a human donor with melanoma.

The V gene is TRBV7-3, the J gene TRBJ1-2; the D gene is possibly TRBD1 (5 bases). CDR1 and CDR2 from the germline V gene are SGHTA and FQGTGA. The CDR3 spans 13 residues. V lost 2 bases, J lost 8 bases, and 12 bases lay in between. The CDR3 region has the DNA TGTGCCAGCAGCTTACATAAGGGGAGCGGCTACACCTTC. Residues: CASSLHKGSGYTF.

The rearrangement uses TRBV28 and TRBJ2-7; D is perhaps TRBD2 (7 bases). CDR1 and CDR2 (germline): MDHEN, SYDVKM. The ends were cut back, 8 bases at V and 3 bases at J, with 17 bases in the middle. This CDR3 is built from 14 residues. The CDR3 reads CASEGGYRVYEQYF. The CDR3 DNA reads TGTGCCAGCGAGGGGGGGTACAGGGTCTACGAGCAGTACTTC.

The V and J genes are TRBV19 and TRBJ1-2; D not resolved. Trimming took 5 bases from V and 4 from J, leaving 11 bases between them. This CDR3 contains 13 residues. The V gene's germline CDR1 is LNHDA and CDR2 SQIVND (reference sequence). The CDR3 coding sequence is TGTGCCAGTAGTGTACCCCATACCTATGGCTACACCTTC. This sequence encodes CASSVPHTYGYTF.

The V call is TRBV25-1, the J call TRBJ2-7, with 8 bases that match TRBD1. Germline CDR1 and CDR2: MGHDK and SYGVNS. The CDR3 is 14 residues long. V gave up 4 bases and J gave up 0 bases; unmatched junction bases: 2. CDR3 DNA: TGTGCCAGCAGTGTGGGGACAGGCTCCTACGAGCAGTACTTC. Protein product: CASSVGTGSYEQYF.

CDR3 coding DNA: TGTGCCAGCAGCTCACGGACTAGCGGGGGGGCCTACGAGCAGTACTTC. This gives the protein CASSSRTSGGAYEQYF. The chain has TRBV7-9 and TRBJ2-7; 15 nucleotides agree with TRBD2. The J segment lost 2 bases and the V segment lost 4 bases, leaving 3 bases of the junction unmatched. CDR1 and CDR2 (germline): SEHNR, FQNEAQ (reference sequence). This CDR3 is 16 amino acids long.

This chain joins TRBV6-6 and TRBJ1-6; D uncertain. Trimming took 5 bases from V and 7 from J, leaving 12 bases between them. The germline CDR1 and CDR2 sequences are MNHNY and SVGAGI (reference sequence). The CDR3 is made up of 14 amino acids. CDR3 in amino acids: CASSPTRGNSPLHF. The CDR3 DNA reads TGTGCCAGCAGTCCAACCCGCGGGAATTCACCCCTCCACTTT.

The V and J genes are TRBV6-1 and TRBJ1-6; 7 bases fit TRBD1. Germline V CDR1 and CDR2: MNHNS, SASEGT. The CDR3 is 20 residues long. J was trimmed by 0 bases and V by 2 bases; bases with no gene match: 13. The CDR3 here is CASSEIQIAGGSSYNSPLHF. The CDR3 bases are TGTGCCAGCAGTGAAATCCAGATTGCAGGGGGGAGCTCCTATAATTCACCCCTCCACTTT.

This chain links TRBV11-2 with TRBJ1-1; unclear D gene. CDR1 and CDR2 from the germline V gene are SGHAT and FQNNGV. The CDR3 has 14 amino acids. V was shortened by 3 bases and J by 3 bases, with 11 bases between the two germline ends. The CDR3 loop reads CASSFTRRDTEAFF. CDR3 coding DNA: TGTGCCAGCAGCTTCACAAGGAGGGACACTGAAGCTTTCTTT. The full variable domain, with the rest looked up from reference TRBV11-2 and TRBJ1-1, is EAGVAQSPRYKIIEKRQSVAFWCNPISGHATLYWYQQILGQGPKLLIQFQNNGVVDDSQLPKDRFSAERLKGVDSTLKIQPAKLEDSAVYLCASSFTRRDTEAFFGQGTRLTVV.

The chain recombines TRBV9 with TRBJ1-2; 7 bases are a match to TRBD1. Trimming cost V 6 bases and J 2 bases; bases outside gene matches: 10. CDR3 length: 15 amino acids. Germline V gene sequence: CDR1 SGDLS, CDR2 YYNGEE. CDR3 nucleotide sequence: TGTGCCAGCAAGGGACAGATCCGCGAGAACTATGGCTACACCTTC. Encoded protein: CASKGQIRENYGYTF.